This T cell receptor beta chain emerged from a study of beta chain features in type 1 diabetes. General study results and limits: TCRB CDR3 length was moderately but significantly reduced in all four CD4+ subsets of Type 1 diabetes patients. VDJ junctions from type 1 diabetes patients carried fewer insertions and larger deletions.

V lost 5 bases to trimming and J lost 5 bases, with 13 bases between them. Germline loops: CDR1 MNHEY, CDR2 SMNVEV (reference sequence). This CDR3 is 13 amino acids long. Once sorted, every population was more than 95% pure. Remarks on this clone: No antigen is known for it.

Expressed TCRB transcripts were sequenced, since all the RNA that had been isolated was reverse transcribed. The repertoire was sequenced with immunoSEQ multiplex PCR; TCRdb's copy has only in-frame clones and lacks some. The sample lists under 300,000 clones; 24% were seen once. The clonotype originates from a woman aged 25 to 39 with type 1 diabetes. The V and J genes are TRBV27 and TRBJ2-7; a weak D match, TRBD1 (6 bases). The source material was naive CD4+ T cells from blood. The CDR3 region has the DNA TGTGCCAGCAGTCCCCGGGACAAGCACGAGCAGTACTTC. As protein: CASSPRDKHEQYF.